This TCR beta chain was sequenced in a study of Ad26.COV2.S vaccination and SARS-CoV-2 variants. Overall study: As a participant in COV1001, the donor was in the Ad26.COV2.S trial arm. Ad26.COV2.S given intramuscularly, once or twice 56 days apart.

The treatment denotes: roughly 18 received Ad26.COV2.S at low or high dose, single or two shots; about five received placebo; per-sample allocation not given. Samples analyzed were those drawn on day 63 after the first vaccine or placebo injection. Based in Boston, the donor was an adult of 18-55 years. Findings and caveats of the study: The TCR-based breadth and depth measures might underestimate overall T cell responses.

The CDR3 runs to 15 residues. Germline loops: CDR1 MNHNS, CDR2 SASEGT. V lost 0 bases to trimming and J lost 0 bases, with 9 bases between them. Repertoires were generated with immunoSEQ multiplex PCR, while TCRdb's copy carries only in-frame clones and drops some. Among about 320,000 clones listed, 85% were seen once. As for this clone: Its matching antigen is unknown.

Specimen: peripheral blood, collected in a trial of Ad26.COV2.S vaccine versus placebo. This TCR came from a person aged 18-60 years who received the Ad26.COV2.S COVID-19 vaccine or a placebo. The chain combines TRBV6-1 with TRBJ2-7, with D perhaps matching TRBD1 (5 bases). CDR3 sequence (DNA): TGTGCCAGCAGTGAAGCAGGGGCAAACTCCTACGAGCAGTACTTC. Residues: CASSEAGANSYEQYF.